A selection of T cell receptor beta chains follows, all from one sample in a study of technical replicates of blood from a handful of donors. Clones were read by immunoSEQ multiplex PCR, and TCRdb kept only the in-frame ones, dropping some. This table has 75,000 to 90,000 clones, 95% to 97% appearing once. The specimen sequenced was T cells isolated from PBMCs. The receptors were gathered from a human donor in good health. CDR3s include the opening cysteine and the closing phenylalanine or tryptophan. The order of the fields is clone size, J gene, D gene, CDR3 length, V gene, CDR3 protein, CDR3 DNA. The D gene is left open where the match is weak. Not all rows give a size; the values are once, few, many and, for expanded clones, a class.

clone_size: NA; j_call: TRBJ1-1; d_call: NA; cdr3_length: 14; v_call: TRBV7-8; cdr3_aa: CASSLRDLNTEAFF; cdr3_nt: TGTGCCAGCAGCTTACGCGACTTGAACACTGAAGCTTTCTTT
clone_size: NA; j_call: TRBJ2-3; d_call: NA; cdr3_length: 13; v_call: TRBV5-1; cdr3_aa: CASSLVGFDTQYF; cdr3_nt: TGCGCCAGCAGCTTGGTCGGTTTTGATACGCAGTATTTT
clone_size: NA; j_call: TRBJ1-1; d_call: NA; cdr3_length: 16; v_call: TRBV14; cdr3_aa: CASSQEAAPGRLKAFF; cdr3_nt: TGTGCCAGCAGCCAAGAAGCGGCACCCGGGAGATTAAAGGCTTTCTTT
clone_size: NA; j_call: TRBJ2-3; d_call: NA; cdr3_length: 15; v_call: TRBV10-3; cdr3_aa: CAIKGGQGGTDTQYF; cdr3_nt: TGTGCCATCAAAGGTGGTCAAGGGGGTACAGATACGCAGTATTTT
clone_size: NA; j_call: TRBJ1-4; d_call: NA; cdr3_length: 14; v_call: TRBV7-9; cdr3_aa: CASSLAGGGEKLFF; cdr3_nt: TGTGCCAGCAGCTTAGCGGGAGGTGGCGAAAAACTGTTTTTT
clone_size: NA; j_call: TRBJ1-4; d_call: TRBD1; cdr3_length: 15; v_call: TRBV6-5; cdr3_aa: CASSYATGWNEKLFF; cdr3_nt: TGTGCCAGCAGTTACGCGACAGGGTGGAATGAAAAACTGTTTTTT
clone_size: NA; j_call: TRBJ2-7; d_call: NA; cdr3_length: 18; v_call: TRBV11-3; cdr3_aa: CASAYFPSRDPRGYEQYF; cdr3_nt: TGTGCCAGCGCCTATTTCCCCTCCCGGGACCCCAGGGGCTACGAGCAGTACTTC
clone_size: once; j_call: TRBJ2-5; d_call: NA; cdr3_length: 13; v_call: TRBV9; cdr3_aa: CASSVATEETQYF; cdr3_nt: TGTGCCAGCAGCGTAGCTACGGAAGAGACCCAGTACTTC
clone_size: NA; j_call: TRBJ2-3; d_call: TRBD2; cdr3_length: 14; v_call: TRBV4-2; cdr3_aa: CASSQGRETDTQYF; cdr3_nt: TGTGCCAGCAGCCAAGGGCGGGAGACAGATACGCAGTATTTT
clone_size: NA; j_call: TRBJ2-3; d_call: TRBD2; cdr3_length: 16; v_call: TRBV9; cdr3_aa: CASSGRTSGTTDTQYF; cdr3_nt: TGTGCCAGCAGCGGACGGACTAGCGGCACCACAGATACGCAGTATTTT
clone_size: NA; j_call: TRBJ1-1; d_call: TRBD1; cdr3_length: 14; v_call: TRBV4-1; cdr3_aa: CASSHYRGNSEAFF; cdr3_nt: TGCGCCAGCAGCCATTACAGGGGGAACAGTGAAGCTTTCTTT
clone_size: NA; j_call: TRBJ2-3; d_call: TRBD2; cdr3_length: 16; v_call: TRBV4-2; cdr3_aa: CASSQDASGSTDTQYF; cdr3_nt: TGTGCCAGCAGCCAAGACGCTAGCGGAAGCACAGATACGCAGTATTTT
clone_size: NA; j_call: TRBJ1-1; d_call: NA; cdr3_length: 13; v_call: TRBV27; cdr3_aa: CASSFVQNTEAFF; cdr3_nt: TGTGCCAGCAGTTTCGTACAGAACACTGAAGCTTTCTTT
clone_size: NA; j_call: TRBJ1-5; d_call: NA; cdr3_length: 13; v_call: TRBV10-2; cdr3_aa: CASSDPGNQPQHF; cdr3_nt: TGCGCCAGCAGTGATCCCGGGAATCAGCCCCAGCATTTT
clone_size: NA; j_call: TRBJ2-1; d_call: NA; cdr3_length: 14; v_call: TRBV10-3; cdr3_aa: CAISETSSYNEQFF; cdr3_nt: TGTGCCATCAGTGAGACCAGCTCCTACAATGAGCAGTTCTTC
clone_size: NA; j_call: TRBJ2-1; d_call: NA; cdr3_length: 14; v_call: TRBV27; cdr3_aa: CASSLGGPYNEQFF; cdr3_nt: TGTGCCAGCAGTTTAGGAGGTCCCTACAATGAGCAGTTCTTC
clone_size: once; j_call: TRBJ2-7; d_call: NA; cdr3_length: 13; v_call: TRBV27; cdr3_aa: CASSLNRAYEQYF; cdr3_nt: TGTGCCAGCAGTTTAAACAGGGCCTACGAGCAGTACTTC
clone_size: NA; j_call: TRBJ1-2; d_call: NA; cdr3_length: 14; v_call: TRBV4-3; cdr3_aa: CASSQDPGPYGYTF; cdr3_nt: TGCGCCAGCAGCCAAGATCCCGGTCCCTATGGCTACACCTTC
clone_size: NA; j_call: TRBJ1-1; d_call: NA; cdr3_length: 16; v_call: TRBV5-4; cdr3_aa: CASSPMGGWGNTEAFF; cdr3_nt: TGTGCCAGCAGCCCTATGGGGGGTTGGGGGAACACTGAAGCTTTCTTT
clone_size: NA; j_call: TRBJ2-1; d_call: TRBD2; cdr3_length: 14; v_call: TRBV7-3; cdr3_aa: CASSSEGLAGAPFF; cdr3_nt: TGTGCCAGCAGCTCGGAGGGACTAGCGGGAGCTCCTTTCTTC
clone_size: once; j_call: TRBJ2-3; d_call: NA; cdr3_length: 14; v_call: TRBV2; cdr3_aa: CASSERLDTDTQYF; cdr3_nt: TGTGCCAGCAGTGAAAGACTTGACACAGATACGCAGTATTTT
clone_size: NA; j_call: TRBJ1-4; d_call: NA; cdr3_length: 13; v_call: TRBV5-5; cdr3_aa: CASSHWADEKLFF; cdr3_nt: TGTGCCAGCAGCCATTGGGCAGATGAAAAACTGTTTTTT
clone_size: NA; j_call: TRBJ1-4; d_call: NA; cdr3_length: 14; v_call: TRBV19; cdr3_aa: CASSIPVNNEKLFF; cdr3_nt: TGTGCCAGTAGTATCCCGGTGAATAATGAAAAACTGTTTTTT
clone_size: once; j_call: TRBJ1-2; d_call: NA; cdr3_length: 17; v_call: TRBV29-1; cdr3_aa: CSVEFWAGGMTNYGYTF; cdr3_nt: TGCAGCGTTGAATTTTGGGCAGGCGGGATGACTAACTATGGCTACACCTTC
clone_size: NA; j_call: TRBJ2-3; d_call: TRBD1; cdr3_length: 15; v_call: TRBV4-1; cdr3_aa: CASNRGQGLTDTQYF; cdr3_nt: TGCGCCAGCAACCGGGGACAGGGCCTCACAGATACGCAGTATTTT
clone_size: once; j_call: TRBJ1-1; d_call: NA; cdr3_length: 16; v_call: TRBV5-6; cdr3_aa: CASSSPYVSGATEAFF; cdr3_nt: TGTGCCAGCAGCTCACCCTACGTCTCAGGGGCCACTGAAGCTTTCTTT
clone_size: NA; j_call: TRBJ1-2; d_call: TRBD1; cdr3_length: 15; v_call: TRBV5-4; cdr3_aa: CASSPGGLDRYGYTF; cdr3_nt: TGTGCCAGCAGCCCAGGGGGCCTGGACCGCTATGGCTACACCTTC
clone_size: NA; j_call: TRBJ2-2; d_call: TRBD2; cdr3_length: 16; v_call: TRBV19; cdr3_aa: CASSPRLAGGTGELFF; cdr3_nt: TGTGCCAGTAGTCCAAGACTAGCGGGAGGAACCGGGGAGCTGTTTTTT
clone_size: NA; j_call: TRBJ2-2; d_call: TRBD1; cdr3_length: 15; v_call: TRBV5-6; cdr3_aa: CASSPGTVYTGELFF; cdr3_nt: TGTGCCAGCAGCCCAGGGACAGTCTATACCGGGGAGCTGTTTTTT
clone_size: NA; j_call: TRBJ2-1; d_call: TRBD2; cdr3_length: 15; v_call: TRBV9; cdr3_aa: CASSVVTSGWEEQFF; cdr3_nt: TGTGCCAGCAGCGTAGTAACTAGCGGGTGGGAAGAGCAGTTCTTC